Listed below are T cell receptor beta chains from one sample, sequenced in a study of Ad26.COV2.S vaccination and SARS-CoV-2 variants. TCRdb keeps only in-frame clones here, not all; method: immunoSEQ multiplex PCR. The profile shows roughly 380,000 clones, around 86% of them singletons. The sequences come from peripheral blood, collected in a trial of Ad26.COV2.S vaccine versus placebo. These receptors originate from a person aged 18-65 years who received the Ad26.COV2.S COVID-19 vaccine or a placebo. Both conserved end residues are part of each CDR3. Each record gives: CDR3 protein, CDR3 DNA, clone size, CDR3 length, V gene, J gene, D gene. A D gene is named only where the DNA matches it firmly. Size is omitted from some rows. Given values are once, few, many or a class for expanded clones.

CDR3: CASSGNSYEQYF; DNA: TGTGCCAGTAGCGGAAACTCCTACGAGCAGTACTTC; size: -; length: 12; V: TRBV19; J: TRBJ2-7; D: -
CDR3: CASSQDINSIPTQYF; DNA: TGTGCCAGCAGCCAAGATATTAACAGCATCCCTACGCAGTATTTT; size: few; length: 15; V: TRBV4-2; J: TRBJ2-3; D: -
CDR3: CASSLSSVRAGTGELFF; DNA: TGTGCCAGCAGCTTAAGTAGCGTACGGGCGGGAACCGGGGAGCTGTTTTTT; size: -; length: 17; V: TRBV11-2; J: TRBJ2-2; D: -
CDR3: CASSYSQGADTQYF; DNA: TGTGCCAGCAGTTACTCCCAGGGCGCAGATACGCAGTATTTT; size: once; length: 14; V: TRBV6-5; J: TRBJ2-3; D: -
CDR3: CASSFQFRIRGQGEGYTF; DNA: TGTGCCAGCAGTTTTCAATTCCGCATCCGGGGACAGGGAGAGGGCTACACCTTC; size: -; length: 18; V: TRBV27; J: TRBJ1-2; D: TRBD1
CDR3: CASGLGPRNEKLFF; DNA: TGTGCTAGTGGTTTGGGACCGCGTAATGAAAAACTGTTTTTT; size: -; length: 14; V: TRBV12-5; J: TRBJ1-4; D: -
CDR3: CASSQGRPGQGGQPQHF; DNA: TGCGCCAGCAGCCAAGGTAGACCTGGACAGGGAGGTCAGCCCCAGCATTTT; size: -; length: 17; V: TRBV4-1; J: TRBJ1-5; D: TRBD1
CDR3: CASSARDRGDYGYTF; DNA: TGTGCCAGCAGCGCGCGGGACAGGGGGGACTATGGCTACACCTTC; size: once; length: 15; V: TRBV9; J: TRBJ1-2; D: TRBD1
CDR3: CAWSVPHRSPEQYF; DNA: TGTGCCTGGAGTGTACCCCACCGGTCTCCGGAGCAGTACTTC; size: -; length: 14; V: TRBV30; J: TRBJ2-7; D: -
CDR3: CASSPGRTVQPQHF; DNA: TGTGCCAGCAGCCCAGGACGGACGGTCCAGCCCCAGCATTTT; size: -; length: 14; V: TRBV13; J: TRBJ1-5; D: -
CDR3: CAWREQGSSYNSPLHF; DNA: TGTGCCTGGAGGGAACAGGGGAGCTCCTATAATTCACCCCTCCACTTT; size: -; length: 16; V: TRBV30; J: TRBJ1-6; D: TRBD1
CDR3: CASTEYGATRYTF; DNA: TGTGCCAGTACCGAATATGGGGCGACCCGCTACACCTTC; size: -; length: 13; V: TRBV19; J: TRBJ1-2; D: -
CDR3: CASSVDRAIYGYTF; DNA: TGTGCCAGCAGCGTGGACAGGGCAATCTATGGCTACACCTTC; size: -; length: 14; V: TRBV5-4; J: TRBJ1-2; D: TRBD1
CDR3: CASSYFTLRGRYSNQPQHF; DNA: TGTGCCAGCAGCTATTTTACCCTCCGAGGACGATATAGCAATCAGCCCCAGCATTTT; size: -; length: 19; V: TRBV7-8; J: TRBJ1-5; D: -
CDR3: CASSPYKSRNSPLHF; DNA: TGTGCCAGCAGCCCGTACAAGTCACGTAATTCACCCCTCCACTTT; size: -; length: 15; V: TRBV9; J: TRBJ1-6; D: -
CDR3: CATSDRGRNEQFF; DNA: TGTGCCACTTCTGACAGGGGGAGGAATGAGCAGTTCTTC; size: -; length: 13; V: TRBV24-1; J: TRBJ2-1; D: TRBD1
CDR3: CASSPGQGQPQHF; DNA: TGCGCCAGCAGCCCGGGACAGGGACAGCCCCAGCATTTT; size: -; length: 13; V: TRBV5-1; J: TRBJ1-5; D: TRBD1
CDR3: CASSLGTNYEQYF; DNA: TGCGCCAGCAGCTTGGGGACCAACTACGAGCAGTACTTC; size: -; length: 13; V: TRBV5-1; J: TRBJ2-7; D: -
CDR3: CASRSGTASSYEQYF; DNA: TGTGCCAGCAGGTCCGGGACTGCGAGCTCCTACGAGCAGTACTTC; size: once; length: 15; V: TRBV6-5; J: TRBJ2-7; D: -
CDR3: CASSTTGANVLTF; DNA: TGTGCCAGTAGTACCACAGGGGCCAACGTCCTGACTTTC; size: -; length: 13; V: TRBV19; J: TRBJ2-6; D: -
CDR3: CASSWTGTAYGYTF; DNA: TGTGCCAGCAGCTGGACTGGGACAGCCTATGGCTACACCTTC; size: -; length: 14; V: TRBV5-6; J: TRBJ1-2; D: TRBD1
CDR3: CASSLGGQGELETQYF; DNA: TGTGCCAGCAGCTTAGGAGGACAGGGGGAATTAGAGACCCAGTACTTC; size: -; length: 16; V: TRBV11-2; J: TRBJ2-5; D: TRBD1
CDR3: CASSLVAGNTIYF; DNA: TGTGCCAGCAGTTTAGTTGCTGGGAACACCATATATTTT; size: -; length: 13; V: TRBV12-3/TRBV12-4; J: TRBJ1-3; D: -
CDR3: CASSERENTEAFF; DNA: TGTGCCAGCAGTGAACGGGAGAACACTGAAGCTTTCTTT; size: -; length: 13; V: TRBV6-1; J: TRBJ1-1; D: -
CDR3: CSAAGAYGYTF; DNA: TGCAGTGCTGCGGGAGCCTATGGCTACACCTTC; size: -; length: 11; V: TRBV20-1; J: TRBJ1-2; D: -
CDR3: CASGQYSGNTIYF; DNA: TGTGCTAGTGGACAGTACTCTGGAAACACCATATATTTT; size: -; length: 13; V: TRBV12-5; J: TRBJ1-3; D: -
CDR3: CSVVGAGGPLAKNIQYF; DNA: TGCAGCGTTGTGGGAGCGGGGGGACCCCTAGCCAAAAACATTCAGTACTTC; size: few; length: 17; V: TRBV29-1; J: TRBJ2-4; D: TRBD2
CDR3: CASSPDRGMTQYF; DNA: TGTGCCAGTAGCCCAGACAGGGGAATGACCCAGTACTTC; size: -; length: 13; V: TRBV19; J: TRBJ2-5; D: TRBD1
CDR3: CACRTSPTVSNQPQHF; DNA: TGTGCCTGCCGGACCTCGCCGACAGTTAGCAATCAGCCCCAGCATTTT; size: -; length: 16; V: TRBV30; J: TRBJ1-5; D: -
CDR3: CASSLSRDTEAFF; DNA: TGTGCCAGCAGCTTGTCTAGGGACACTGAAGCTTTCTTT; size: -; length: 13; V: TRBV5-4; J: TRBJ1-1; D: -
CDR3: CASKRTGVNSPLHF; DNA: TGTGCCAGCAAGCGGACAGGGGTGAATTCACCCCTCCACTTT; size: once; length: 14; V: TRBV6-5; J: TRBJ1-6; D: TRBD1
CDR3: CASGLATGAGETQYF; DNA: TGTGCTAGTGGTTTGGCTACAGGGGCCGGGGAGACCCAGTACTTC; size: -; length: 15; V: TRBV12-5; J: TRBJ2-5; D: TRBD1
CDR3: CASSLRTGSTGELFF; DNA: TGTGCCAGCAGCTTAAGGACAGGGAGCACCGGGGAGCTGTTTTTT; size: -; length: 15; V: TRBV11-2; J: TRBJ2-2; D: TRBD1
CDR3: CASRADGPYEQYF; DNA: TGTGCCAGCAGAGCTGACGGGCCCTACGAGCAGTACTTC; size: -; length: 13; V: TRBV2; J: TRBJ2-7; D: -
CDR3: CASSVRGNLDTQYF; DNA: TGTGCCAGCAGCGTAAGGGGGAATCTAGATACGCAGTATTTT; size: -; length: 14; V: TRBV9; J: TRBJ2-3; D: -
CDR3: CASSLDSLNTEAFF; DNA: TGCGCCAGCAGCTTGGACAGTTTGAACACTGAAGCTTTCTTT; size: -; length: 14; V: TRBV5-1; J: TRBJ1-1; D: -
CDR3: CASSEGESNQPQHF; DNA: TGTGCCAGCTCAGAAGGGGAAAGCAATCAGCCCCAGCATTTT; size: -; length: 14; V: TRBV18; J: TRBJ1-5; D: -
CDR3: CAWTAGWSGNSPLHF; DNA: TGTGCCTGGACCGCAGGGTGGTCCGGAAATTCACCCCTCCACTTT; size: -; length: 15; V: TRBV30; J: TRBJ1-6; D: -
CDR3: CASSQFWASPGSEQYF; DNA: TGCGCCAGCAGCCAATTTTGGGCTTCCCCAGGGAGCGAGCAGTACTTC; size: once; length: 16; V: TRBV4-1; J: TRBJ2-7; D: -
CDR3: CASTNPSEGGDTEAFF; DNA: TGTGCCAGCACCAACCCGAGTGAGGGGGGCGACACTGAAGCTTTCTTT; size: -; length: 16; V: TRBV2; J: TRBJ1-1; D: -
CDR3: CASSEDGNYGYTF; DNA: TGTGCCAGTAGCGAGGACGGTAACTATGGCTACACCTTC; size: -; length: 13; V: TRBV19; J: TRBJ1-2; D: -
CDR3: CASSWSSGGTDTQYF; DNA: TGTGCCAGCAGTTGGAGTAGCGGGGGCACAGATACGCAGTATTTT; size: -; length: 15; V: TRBV6-6; J: TRBJ2-3; D: TRBD2
CDR3: CSVEGLEGKSSYEQYF; DNA: TGCAGCGTTGAAGGTCTGGAAGGGAAAAGCTCCTACGAGCAGTACTTC; size: -; length: 16; V: TRBV29-1; J: TRBJ2-7; D: -
CDR3: CASGLGVDGYTF; DNA: TGTGCTAGTGGTTTGGGGGTAGATGGCTACACCTTC; size: -; length: 12; V: TRBV12-5; J: TRBJ1-2; D: -
CDR3: CAWSVRTGVGYTF; DNA: TGTGCCTGGAGTGTCAGGACAGGGGTTGGCTACACCTTC; size: -; length: 13; V: TRBV30; J: TRBJ1-2; D: TRBD1
CDR3: CASSIESQGNTEAFF; DNA: TGTGCCAGTAGTATAGAATCCCAGGGTAACACTGAAGCTTTCTTT; size: -; length: 15; V: TRBV19; J: TRBJ1-1; D: -
CDR3: CASSQEGQGYNEQFF; DNA: TGCGCCAGCAGCCAAGAGGGACAGGGATACAATGAGCAGTTCTTC; size: -; length: 15; V: TRBV4-1; J: TRBJ2-1; D: TRBD1
CDR3: CATSDNGADTQYF; DNA: TGTGCCACCAGTGATAATGGGGCAGATACGCAGTATTTT; size: -; length: 13; V: TRBV24-1; J: TRBJ2-3; D: -
CDR3: CASISVRVRGAGDTQYF; DNA: TGTGCCAGCATCTCAGTTAGGGTGCGGGGGGCAGGAGATACGCAGTATTTT; size: -; length: 17; V: TRBV7-9; J: TRBJ2-3; D: TRBD2
CDR3: CASSTWTGEGTEAFF; DNA: TGCGCCAGCAGCACGTGGACAGGGGAGGGCACTGAAGCTTTCTTT; size: -; length: 15; V: TRBV5-1; J: TRBJ1-1; D: TRBD1
CDR3: CASSLADRVSSGNTIYF; DNA: TGTGCCAGCAGCTTAGCGGACAGGGTGAGCTCTGGAAACACCATATATTTT; size: -; length: 17; V: TRBV7-9; J: TRBJ1-3; D: TRBD1
CDR3: CASSSGPSHEQYF; DNA: TGTGCCAGCAGCTCAGGGCCATCCCACGAGCAGTACTTC; size: -; length: 13; V: TRBV5-6; J: TRBJ2-7; D: -
CDR3: CASSLGLAGSTDTQYF; DNA: TGTGCCAGCAGCCTCGGACTAGCGGGAAGCACAGATACGCAGTATTTT; size: -; length: 16; V: TRBV11-3; J: TRBJ2-3; D: TRBD2
CDR3: CAWSVGLAGGNEQFF; DNA: TGTGCCTGGAGTGTTGGACTAGCGGGGGGCAATGAGCAGTTCTTC; size: -; length: 15; V: TRBV30; J: TRBJ2-1; D: TRBD2